This T cell receptor beta chain was found in a study of radiation and T cells in renal cell carcinoma. This CDR3 contains 11 residues. From germline, CDR1 is SGHRS and CDR2 YFSETQ. V was pared by 1 base and J by 5 bases, with 4 bases between. The assay was immunoSEQ multiplex PCR, and TCRdb's table has in-frame clones only and misses some. In the table there are approximately 120,000 clones, approximately 82% of which are singletons. The time point denotes: baseline pretreatment blood. Treatment specified: 15 Gy SBRT to primary tumor, nephrectomy 4 weeks later. The sequence was collected from a woman aged 55-69 years with renal cell carcinoma. The sample in question was blood, obtained from a patient whose treatment included radiotherapy and nephrectomy. This chain joins TRBV5-1 and TRBJ2-7; D gene ambiguous. CDR3 residues: CASSLFHEQYF. The DNA for the CDR3 is TGCGCCAGCAGCTTGTTCCACGAGCAGTACTTC.